Below, 2 T cell receptor beta chains from the same sample are listed, as sequenced in a study of technical replicates of blood from several donors. The data were produced by immunoSEQ multiplex PCR, yet TCRdb's version contains in-frame clones alone and is incomplete. The sample has 78,000 or so clones, 89% seen once. The specimen was T cells isolated from PBMCs. The receptors shown here come from a human donor in good health.

V usage is TRBV11-2 and J usage is TRBJ2-7; the D is unclear. Trimming took 5 bases from V and 6 from J, leaving 17 bases between them. This CDR3 has 14 residues. Germline loops: CDR1 SGHAT, CDR2 FQNNGV. CDR3 region: CASSPVSRGSEQYF. The CDR3 DNA reads as TGTGCCAGCAGCCCAGTTTCCCGAGGTTCCGAGCAGTACTTC.

This chain joins TRBV2 and TRBJ1-2, with D possibly TRBD1 on 6 matching bases. CDR3 length equals 12 residues. Germline values: CDR1 SNHLY, CDR2 FYNNEI. The ends were cut back, 6 bases at V and 2 bases at J, with 7 bases in the middle. CDR3 nucleotides: TGTGCCAGCAGGGGGGCGAACTATGGCTACACCTTC. Translating it yields CASRGANYGYTF.